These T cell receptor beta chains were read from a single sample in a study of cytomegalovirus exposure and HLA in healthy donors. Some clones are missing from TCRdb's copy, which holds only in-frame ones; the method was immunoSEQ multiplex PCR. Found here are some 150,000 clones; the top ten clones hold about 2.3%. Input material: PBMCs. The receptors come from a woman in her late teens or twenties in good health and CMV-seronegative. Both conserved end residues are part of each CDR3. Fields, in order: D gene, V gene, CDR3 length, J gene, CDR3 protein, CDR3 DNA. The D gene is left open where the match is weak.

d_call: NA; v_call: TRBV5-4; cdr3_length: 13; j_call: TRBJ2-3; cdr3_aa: CASSPPGDRTQYF; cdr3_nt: TGTGCCAGCAGCCCACCAGGGGATCGAACGCAGTATTTT
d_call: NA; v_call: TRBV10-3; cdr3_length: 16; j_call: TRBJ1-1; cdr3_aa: CAISVWGESLNTEAFF; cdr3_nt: TGTGCCATCAGTGTGTGGGGCGAATCCTTGAACACTGAAGCTTTCTTT
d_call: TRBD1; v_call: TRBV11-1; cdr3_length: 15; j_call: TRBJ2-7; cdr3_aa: CASSSRQGASYEQYF; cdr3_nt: TGTGCCAGCAGCTCGCGACAGGGGGCCTCCTACGAGCAGTACTTC
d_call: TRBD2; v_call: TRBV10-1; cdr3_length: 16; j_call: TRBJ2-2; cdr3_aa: CASSEGTSGSPGELFF; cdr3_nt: TGCGCCAGCAGTGAGGGGACTAGCGGGAGCCCCGGGGAGCTGTTTTTT
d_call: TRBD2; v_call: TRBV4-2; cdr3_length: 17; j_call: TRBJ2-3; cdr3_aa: CASSQSTGLAETDTQYF; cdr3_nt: TGTGCCAGCAGCCAAAGTACGGGACTAGCGGAAACAGATACGCAGTATTTT
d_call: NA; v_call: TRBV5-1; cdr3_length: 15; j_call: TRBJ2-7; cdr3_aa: CASSLGAGPTYEQYF; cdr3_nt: TGCGCCAGCAGCTTGGGGGCAGGGCCCACCTACGAGCAGTACTTC
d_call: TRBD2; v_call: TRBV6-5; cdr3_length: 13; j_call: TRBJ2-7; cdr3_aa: CATQLAGGYEQYF; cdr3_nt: TGTGCCACCCAGCTAGCGGGCGGTTACGAGCAGTACTTC
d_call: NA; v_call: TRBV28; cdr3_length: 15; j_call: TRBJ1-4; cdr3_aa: CATLLAPDTGEKLFF; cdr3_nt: TGTGCCACCCTTCTAGCCCCCGACACCGGGGAAAAACTGTTTTTT
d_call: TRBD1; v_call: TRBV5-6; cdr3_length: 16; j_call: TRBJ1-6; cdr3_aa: CASSFDRGMGNSPLHF; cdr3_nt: TGTGCCAGCAGCTTTGACAGGGGCATGGGGAATTCACCCCTCCACTTT
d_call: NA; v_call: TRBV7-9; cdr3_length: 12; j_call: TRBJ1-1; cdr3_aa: CASRQGQYEAFF; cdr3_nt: TGTGCCAGCAGGCAAGGACAGTATGAAGCTTTCTTT
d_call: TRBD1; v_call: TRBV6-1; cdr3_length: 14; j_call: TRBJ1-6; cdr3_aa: CASSPSTGDSPLHF; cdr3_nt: TGTGCCAGCAGTCCGAGCACAGGGGATTCACCCCTCCACTTT
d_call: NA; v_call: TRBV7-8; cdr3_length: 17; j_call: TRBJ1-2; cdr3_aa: CASSPRTAGSEYYGYTF; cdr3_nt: TGTGCCAGCAGCCCCCGGACGGCAGGGTCGGAGTACTATGGCTACACCTTC
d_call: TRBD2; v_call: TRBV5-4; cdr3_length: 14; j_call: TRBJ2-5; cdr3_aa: CASSLSSGWETQYF; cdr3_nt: TGTGCCAGCAGCTTGTCTAGCGGGTGGGAGACCCAGTACTTC
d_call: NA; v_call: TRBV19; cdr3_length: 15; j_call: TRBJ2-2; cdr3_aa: CASSITTGSRGELFF; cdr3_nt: TGTGCCAGTAGTATAACGACAGGTAGTCGCGGGGAGCTGTTTTTT
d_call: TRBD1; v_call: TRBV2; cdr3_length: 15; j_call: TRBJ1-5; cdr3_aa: CASSEEGASNQPQHF; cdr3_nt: TGTGCCAGCAGTGAGGAGGGGGCTAGCAATCAGCCCCAGCATTTT
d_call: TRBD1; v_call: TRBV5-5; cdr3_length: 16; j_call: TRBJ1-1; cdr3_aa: CASSLIRTGKIAEAFF; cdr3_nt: TGTGCCAGCAGCTTAATTCGGACAGGGAAAATTGCTGAAGCTTTCTTT
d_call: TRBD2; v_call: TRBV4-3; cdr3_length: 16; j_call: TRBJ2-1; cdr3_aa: CASSTRTSGEYNEQFF; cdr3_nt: TGCGCCAGCAGCACACGAACTAGCGGGGAATACAATGAGCAGTTCTTC
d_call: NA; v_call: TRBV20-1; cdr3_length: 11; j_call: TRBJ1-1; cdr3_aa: CSAGYQGEAFF; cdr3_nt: TGCAGTGCCGGGTATCAGGGAGAAGCTTTCTTT
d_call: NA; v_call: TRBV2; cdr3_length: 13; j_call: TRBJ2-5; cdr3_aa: CASRTDIQETQYF; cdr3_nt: TGTGCCAGCAGGACCGACATCCAAGAGACCCAGTACTTC
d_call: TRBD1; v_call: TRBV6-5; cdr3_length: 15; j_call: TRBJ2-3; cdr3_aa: CASSLRDRVTDTQYF; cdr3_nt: TGTGCCAGCAGCCTCCGGGACAGGGTCACAGATACGCAGTATTTT
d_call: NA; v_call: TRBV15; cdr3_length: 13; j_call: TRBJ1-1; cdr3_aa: CATSRQKNTEAFF; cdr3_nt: TGTGCCACCAGCAGACAAAAGAACACTGAAGCTTTCTTT
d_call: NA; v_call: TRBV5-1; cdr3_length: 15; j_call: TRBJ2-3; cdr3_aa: CASSLSYGAKDTQYF; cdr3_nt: TGCGCCAGCAGCTTGTCGTACGGAGCCAAAGATACGCAGTATTTT
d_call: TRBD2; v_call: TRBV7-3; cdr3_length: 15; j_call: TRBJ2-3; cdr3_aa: CASSLTGLATDTQYF; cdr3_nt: TGTGCCAGCAGCTTAACGGGACTAGCAACAGATACGCAGTATTTT
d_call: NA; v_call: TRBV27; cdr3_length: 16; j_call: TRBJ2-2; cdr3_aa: CASSLFWGPNTGELFF; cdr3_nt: TGTGCCAGCAGTTTGTTCTGGGGCCCGAACACCGGGGAGCTGTTTTTT
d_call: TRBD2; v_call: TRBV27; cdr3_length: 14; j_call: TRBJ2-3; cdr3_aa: CASSPLAGDGTQYF; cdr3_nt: TGTGCCAGCAGCCCGCTAGCGGGGGACGGTACGCAGTATTTT
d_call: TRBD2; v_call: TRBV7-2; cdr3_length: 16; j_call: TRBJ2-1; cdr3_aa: CASRPPSGRAYNEQFF; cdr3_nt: TGTGCCAGCAGACCGCCTAGCGGGCGAGCCTACAATGAGCAGTTCTTC
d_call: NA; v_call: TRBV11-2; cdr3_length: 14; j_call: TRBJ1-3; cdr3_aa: CASSFTGSGNTIYF; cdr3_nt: TGTGCCAGCAGCTTCACAGGGTCTGGAAACACCATATATTTT
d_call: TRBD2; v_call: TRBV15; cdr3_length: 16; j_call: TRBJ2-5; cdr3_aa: CATSRGLAGVEETQYF; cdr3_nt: TGTGCCACCAGCAGGGGACTAGCGGGAGTGGAGGAGACCCAGTACTTC
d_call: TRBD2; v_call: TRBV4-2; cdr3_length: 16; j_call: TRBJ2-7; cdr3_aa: CASSQAPGLALNGQYF; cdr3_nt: TGTGCCAGCAGCCAAGCACCGGGACTAGCGCTGAATGGGCAGTACTTC
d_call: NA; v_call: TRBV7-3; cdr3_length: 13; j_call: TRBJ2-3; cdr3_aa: CASSLDYTDTQYF; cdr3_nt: TGTGCCAGCAGCTTAGACTACACAGATACGCAGTATTTT
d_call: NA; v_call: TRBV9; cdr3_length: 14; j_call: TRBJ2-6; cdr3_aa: CASSDRSGANVLTF; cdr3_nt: TGTGCCAGCAGCGACAGATCTGGGGCCAACGTCCTGACTTTC
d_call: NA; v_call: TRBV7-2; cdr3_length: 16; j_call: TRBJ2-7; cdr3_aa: CASSSNGRGLRNEQYF; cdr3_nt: TGTGCCAGCAGCTCCAATGGCAGGGGTCTCAGGAACGAGCAGTACTTC
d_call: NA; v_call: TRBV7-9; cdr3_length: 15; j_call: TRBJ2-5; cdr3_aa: CASRRTGNTQETQYF; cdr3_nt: TGTGCCAGCAGAAGAACAGGGAACACCCAAGAGACCCAGTACTTC
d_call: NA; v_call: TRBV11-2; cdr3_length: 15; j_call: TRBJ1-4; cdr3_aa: CASSLGGDMNEKLFF; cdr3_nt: TGTGCCAGCAGCTTAGGGGGGGATATGAATGAAAAACTGTTTTTT
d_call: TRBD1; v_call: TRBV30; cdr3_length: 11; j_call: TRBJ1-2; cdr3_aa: CAWTAGGGYTF; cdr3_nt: TGTGCCTGGACGGCAGGGGGTGGCTACACCTTC
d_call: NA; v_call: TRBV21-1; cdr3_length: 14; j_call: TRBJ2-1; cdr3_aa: CASSGTSGYNEQFF; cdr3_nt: TGTGCCAGCAGCGGGACTAGCGGGTACAATGAGCAGTTCTTC
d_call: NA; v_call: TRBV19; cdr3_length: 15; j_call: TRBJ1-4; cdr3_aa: CASRPGQTINEKLFF; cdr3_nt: TGTGCCAGTAGACCAGGACAGACTATTAATGAAAAACTGTTTTTT
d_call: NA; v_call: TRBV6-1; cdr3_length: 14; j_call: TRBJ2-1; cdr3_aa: CASGEASSYNEQFF; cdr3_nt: TGTGCCAGCGGAGAAGCTAGCTCCTACAATGAGCAGTTCTTC
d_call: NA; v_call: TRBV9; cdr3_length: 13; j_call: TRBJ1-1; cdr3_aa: CASSLGLSTEAFF; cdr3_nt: TGTGCCAGCAGCCTCGGACTTAGCACTGAAGCTTTCTTT
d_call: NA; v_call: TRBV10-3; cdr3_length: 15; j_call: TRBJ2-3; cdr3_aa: CAISELLASTDTQYF; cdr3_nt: TGTGCCATCAGTGAGTTACTAGCCAGCACAGATACGCAGTATTTT
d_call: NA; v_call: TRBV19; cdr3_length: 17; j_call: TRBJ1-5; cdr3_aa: CASSSSQGDYSNQPQHF; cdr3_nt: TGTGCCAGTAGTAGCTCACAGGGAGACTATAGCAATCAGCCCCAGCATTTT
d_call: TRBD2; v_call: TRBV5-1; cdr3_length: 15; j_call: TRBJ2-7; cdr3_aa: CASSRPGLGTYEQYF; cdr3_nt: TGCGCCAGCAGCCGTCCGGGACTAGGGACCTACGAGCAGTACTTC
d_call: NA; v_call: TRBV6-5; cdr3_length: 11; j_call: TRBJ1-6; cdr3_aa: CASSLGRVLHF; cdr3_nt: TGTGCCAGCAGTTTGGGCAGGGTCCTCCACTTT
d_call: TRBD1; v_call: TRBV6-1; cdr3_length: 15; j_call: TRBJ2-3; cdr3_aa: CASSEGTGGIMTQYF; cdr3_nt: TGTGCCAGCAGTGAAGGGACAGGGGGCATCATGACGCAGTATTTT
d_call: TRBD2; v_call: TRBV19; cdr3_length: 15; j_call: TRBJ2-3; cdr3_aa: CASNGTSGTTDTQYF; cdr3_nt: TGTGCCAGTAATGGGACTAGCGGGACTACAGATACGCAGTATTTT